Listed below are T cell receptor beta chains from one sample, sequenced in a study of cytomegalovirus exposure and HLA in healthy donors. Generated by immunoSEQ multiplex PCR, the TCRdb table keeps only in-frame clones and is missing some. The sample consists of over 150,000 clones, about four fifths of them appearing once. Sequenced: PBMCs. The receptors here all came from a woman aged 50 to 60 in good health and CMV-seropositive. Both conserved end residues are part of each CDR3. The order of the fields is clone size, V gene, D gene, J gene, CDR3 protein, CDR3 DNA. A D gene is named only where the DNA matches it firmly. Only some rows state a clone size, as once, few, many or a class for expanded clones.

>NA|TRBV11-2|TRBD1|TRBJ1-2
CASSLDLRQGRGYTF
TGTGCCAGCAGCTTAGATCTAAGACAGGGGAGAGGCTACACCTTC
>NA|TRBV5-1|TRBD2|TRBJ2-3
CASSKGTSGGLSTDTQYF
TGCGCCAGCAGTAAAGGGACTAGCGGGGGCCTTAGCACAGATACGCAGTATTTT
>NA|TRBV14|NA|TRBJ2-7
CASSQRDTNAYEQYF
TGTGCCAGCAGCCAACGAGACACCAATGCCTACGAGCAGTACTTC
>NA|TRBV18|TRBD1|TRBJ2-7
CASSPARDRLYEQYF
TGTGCCAGCTCCCCTGCCCGGGACAGGCTCTACGAGCAGTACTTC
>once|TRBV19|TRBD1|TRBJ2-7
CASSTGQGIQSYEQYF
TGTGCCAGTAGTACGGGACAGGGTATACAATCCTACGAGCAGTACTTC
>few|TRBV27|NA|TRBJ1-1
CASRGGGRKTEAFF
TGTGCCAGCAGAGGAGGAGGGCGGAAAACTGAAGCTTTCTTT
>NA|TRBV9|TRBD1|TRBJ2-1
CASSGGTGVRDEQFF
TGTGCCAGCAGCGGAGGGACAGGGGTTCGGGATGAGCAGTTCTTC
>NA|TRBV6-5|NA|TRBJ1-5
CASSRESSNQPQHF
TGTGCCAGCAGTCGAGAGTCCAGCAATCAGCCCCAGCATTTT
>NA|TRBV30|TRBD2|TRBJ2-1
CAWSVYPRGSGSYNEQFF
TGTGCCTGGAGTGTATACCCCCGGGGTAGCGGGAGCTACAATGAGCAGTTCTTC
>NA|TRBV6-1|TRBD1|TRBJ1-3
CASSTGGSGNTIYF
TGTGCCAGCAGTACAGGGGGGTCTGGAAACACCATATATTTT
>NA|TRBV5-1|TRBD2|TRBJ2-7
CASSSAGTSGAYEQYF
TGCGCCAGCAGCTCCGCCGGGACTAGCGGCGCCTACGAGCAGTACTTC
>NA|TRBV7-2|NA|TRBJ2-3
CASSLRGGLSTDTQYF
TGTGCCAGCAGCTTAAGGGGCGGTCTGAGCACAGATACGCAGTATTTT
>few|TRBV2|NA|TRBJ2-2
CASRQGDTGELFF
TGTGCCAGCAGACAGGGAGATACCGGGGAGCTGTTTTTT
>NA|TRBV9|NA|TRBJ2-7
CASSVGGQYSYEQYF
TGTGCCAGCAGCGTAGGTGGACAGTACTCCTACGAGCAGTACTTC
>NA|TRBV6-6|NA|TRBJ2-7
CASSGPRQAIYEQYF
TGTGCCAGCAGTGGGCCTCGACAGGCGATCTACGAGCAGTACTTC
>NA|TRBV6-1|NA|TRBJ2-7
CASSGPTGKLYEQYF
TGTGCCAGCAGTGGTCCTACAGGGAAACTCTACGAGCAGTACTTC
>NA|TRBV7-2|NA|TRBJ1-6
CASSGAWTADNSPLHF
TGTGCCAGCAGCGGGGCCTGGACAGCAGATAATTCACCCCTCCACTTT
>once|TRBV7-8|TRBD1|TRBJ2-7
CASSLAGTAYEQYF
TGTGCCAGCAGCTTAGCCGGGACAGCCTACGAGCAGTACTTC